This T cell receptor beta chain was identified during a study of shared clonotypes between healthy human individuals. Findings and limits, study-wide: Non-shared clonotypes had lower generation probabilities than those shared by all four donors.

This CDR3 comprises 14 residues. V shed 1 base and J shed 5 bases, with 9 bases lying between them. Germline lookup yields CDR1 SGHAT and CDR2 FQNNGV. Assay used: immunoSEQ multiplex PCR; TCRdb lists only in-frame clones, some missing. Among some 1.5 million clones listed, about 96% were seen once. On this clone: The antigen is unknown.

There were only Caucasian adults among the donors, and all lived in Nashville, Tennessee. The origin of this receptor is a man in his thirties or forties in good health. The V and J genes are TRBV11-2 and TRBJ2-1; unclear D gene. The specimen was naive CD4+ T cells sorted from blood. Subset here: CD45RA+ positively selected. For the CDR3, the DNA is TGTGCCAGCAGCTTAGTGAGGATGAACAATGAGCAGTTCTTC. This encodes CASSLVRMNNEQFF. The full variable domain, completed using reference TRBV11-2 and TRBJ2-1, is EAGVAQSPRYKIIEKRQSVAFWCNPISGHATLYWYQQILGQGPKLLIQFQNNGVVDDSQLPKDRFSAERLKGVDSTLKIQPAKLEDSAVYLCASSLVRMNNEQFFGPGTRLTVL.